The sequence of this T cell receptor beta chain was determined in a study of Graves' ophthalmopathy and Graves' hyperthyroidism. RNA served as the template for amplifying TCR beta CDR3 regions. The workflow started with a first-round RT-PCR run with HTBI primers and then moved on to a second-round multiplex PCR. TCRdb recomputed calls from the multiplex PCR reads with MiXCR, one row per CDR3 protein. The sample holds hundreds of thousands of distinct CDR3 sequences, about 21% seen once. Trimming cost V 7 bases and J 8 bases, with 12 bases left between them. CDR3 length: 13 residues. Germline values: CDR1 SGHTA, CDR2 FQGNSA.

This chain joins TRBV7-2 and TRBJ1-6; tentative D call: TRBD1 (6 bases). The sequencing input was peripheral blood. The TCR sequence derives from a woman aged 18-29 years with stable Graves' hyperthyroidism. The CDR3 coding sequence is TGTGCCAGCAAGGGGGGCGGATATTCACCCCTCCACTTT. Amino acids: CASKGGGYSPLHF.